The rows below give T cell receptor beta chains drawn from one sample of a study of T cell changes during pregnancy in multiple sclerosis. The repertoire was sequenced with immunoSEQ multiplex PCR; TCRdb's copy has only in-frame clones and lacks some. The data show 40,000 to 45,000 clones, with 80% to 90% seen just once and 1% to 1.5% held by the top ten. The sequenced sample was CD4+ T cells from peripheral blood mononuclear cells, obtained in the first trimester of pregnancy. These TCRs come from a female donor with multiple sclerosis, enrolled in a pregnancy study. Both conserved end residues are trimmed from each CDR3. Fields, in order: CDR3 protein, V gene, J gene.

cdr3_aa: ASSPGTVETQY
v_call: TRBV18
j_call: TRBJ2-5

cdr3_aa: ASSAWGGNQPQH
v_call: TRBV5-6
j_call: TRBJ1-5

cdr3_aa: ASSPTGVAHGYT
v_call: TRBV7-2
j_call: TRBJ1-2

cdr3_aa: ASNEGGTSIYEQY
v_call: TRBV6-1
j_call: TRBJ2-7

cdr3_aa: ASILTGGTEAF
v_call: TRBV11-2
j_call: TRBJ1-1

cdr3_aa: ASSFGTAEKLF
v_call: TRBV5-1
j_call: TRBJ1-4

cdr3_aa: ASKNGDRGIWEAF
v_call: TRBV6-6
j_call: TRBJ1-1

cdr3_aa: ASRSGQGETQY
v_call: TRBV2
j_call: TRBJ2-5

cdr3_aa: ASSSPGDRDTEAF
v_call: TRBV7-9
j_call: TRBJ1-1

cdr3_aa: ASSLQGSSYEQY
v_call: TRBV5-1
j_call: TRBJ2-7

cdr3_aa: AISERTSNEQF
v_call: TRBV10-3
j_call: TRBJ2-1

cdr3_aa: ASQSGSGYEQY
v_call: TRBV30
j_call: TRBJ2-7

cdr3_aa: ASSLVGEEGYEQY
v_call: TRBV7-2
j_call: TRBJ2-7

cdr3_aa: ASSELTAPSRNEQF
v_call: TRBV25-1
j_call: TRBJ2-1

cdr3_aa: ASSGTGTTGELF
v_call: TRBV5-1
j_call: TRBJ2-2

cdr3_aa: ASSLRGGETQY
v_call: TRBV5-1
j_call: TRBJ2-5

cdr3_aa: ASSQVTGARTGNTIY
v_call: TRBV4-3
j_call: TRBJ1-3

cdr3_aa: ASSLDGRTSNQPQH
v_call: TRBV5-1
j_call: TRBJ1-5

cdr3_aa: ASSNYESTDTQY
v_call: TRBV7-2
j_call: TRBJ2-3

cdr3_aa: ASSPGTGGNEQY
v_call: TRBV18
j_call: TRBJ2-7

cdr3_aa: ASSQTGNEQF
v_call: TRBV11-3
j_call: TRBJ2-1

cdr3_aa: ASMWGTGLTEAF
v_call: TRBV7-9
j_call: TRBJ1-1

cdr3_aa: ASTSDRVNTEAF
v_call: TRBV19
j_call: TRBJ1-1

cdr3_aa: ASSFGLAGEKDNEQF
v_call: TRBV5-6
j_call: TRBJ2-1

cdr3_aa: ASSLAGGATDTQY
v_call: TRBV7-2
j_call: TRBJ2-3

cdr3_aa: AWSRTGEYGYT
v_call: TRBV30
j_call: TRBJ1-2

cdr3_aa: ASRTPGQELPL
v_call: TRBV2
j_call: TRBJ2-7

cdr3_aa: ASSSRLAALGADTQY
v_call: TRBV7-8
j_call: TRBJ2-3

cdr3_aa: ASRRDVNTEAF
v_call: TRBV6-5
j_call: TRBJ1-1

cdr3_aa: ASSLGGGFIYEQY
v_call: TRBV28
j_call: TRBJ2-7

cdr3_aa: ASSLRGAGETDTQY
v_call: TRBV18
j_call: TRBJ2-3

cdr3_aa: SVKIDRVVHEQY
v_call: TRBV29-1
j_call: TRBJ2-7

cdr3_aa: ASSQEGLLGLAGVRYNEQF
v_call: TRBV14
j_call: TRBJ2-1

cdr3_aa: ASSVEAGTGNTIY
v_call: TRBV9
j_call: TRBJ1-3

cdr3_aa: ASSQEGGTAAGLKVNEQF
v_call: TRBV4-3
j_call: TRBJ2-1

cdr3_aa: AARGSRAEAF
v_call: TRBV30
j_call: TRBJ1-1

cdr3_aa: AFHGQFQNTEAF
v_call: TRBV30
j_call: TRBJ1-1

cdr3_aa: ASSSQAGALTGGY
v_call: TRBV28
j_call: TRBJ2-7

cdr3_aa: ASSLRRGSSYEQY
v_call: TRBV13
j_call: TRBJ2-7

cdr3_aa: ASSRWDTPGDTQY
v_call: TRBV5-1
j_call: TRBJ2-3

cdr3_aa: ASSLVRDRETQY
v_call: TRBV7-9
j_call: TRBJ2-5

cdr3_aa: ASSHPLGTGAKSPNEKLF
v_call: TRBV4-1
j_call: TRBJ1-4

cdr3_aa: ASSVQGLGTEAF
v_call: TRBV9
j_call: TRBJ1-1

cdr3_aa: ASSERPTPNYGYT
v_call: TRBV6-1
j_call: TRBJ1-2